Presented here are 30 T cell receptor beta chains from one specimen sequenced in a study of preoperative IRX-2 immunotherapy in early breast cancer. Treatment meaning: preoperative locoregional IRX-2 cytokine immunotherapy. The table came from immunoSEQ multiplex PCR; TCRdb's copy has only in-frame clones and leaves some out. This sample has around 35,000 clones; 90% to 95% occur once, and the top ten carry roughly 6.7%. The biological material was taken from a patient treated with IRX-2 immunotherapy. The receptors derive from a human donor with breast cancer.

The chain is built from TRBV7-9 and TRBJ1-3, with a tentative D call TRBD1 (6 bases). Germline loops: CDR1 SEHNR, CDR2 FQNEAQ (reference sequence). There are 17 residues in the CDR3. V dropped 5 bases and J dropped 0 bases, with 17 bases sitting between them. This CDR3 reads CASSQPRGPVSGNTIYF. CDR3 in DNA: TGTGCCAGCAGCCAGCCCAGGGGTCCGGTCTCTGGAAACACCATATATTTT.

This clone has only one observation. V is TRBV9 and J is TRBJ1-2; 9 bases match TRBD1. The CDR3 contains 15 residues. CDR1 and CDR2 from the germline V gene are SGDLS and YYNGEE. Germline trimming cut 0 bases from V and 4 bases from J; bases unmatched to any gene: 4. The CDR3 reads CASSVGTGGIYGYTF. CDR3 DNA: TGTGCCAGCAGCGTAGGTACAGGGGGCATCTATGGCTACACCTTC.

V gene TRBV7-6 combines with J gene TRBJ2-5, with D unclear. The CDR3 has 13 residues. CDR1 and CDR2 from the germline V gene are SGHVS and FNYEAQ. V dropped 5 bases and J dropped 4 bases, with 11 bases sitting between them. In nucleotides, the CDR3 is TGTGCCAGCAGCCAGAATAGAGGAGAGACCCAGTACTTC. This gives the protein CASSQNRGETQYF.

This chain links TRBV18 with TRBJ1-2, with TRBD1 matching over 12 bases. CDR1 and CDR2 from the germline V gene are KGHSH and LQKENI. V was clipped by 4 bases and J by 4 bases; unmatched bases: 13. The CDR3 consists of 18 residues. The CDR3 loop is CASSLRGTGGEFGYGYTF. The CDR3 DNA reads as TGTGCCAGCTCACTCCGGGGGACAGGGGGCGAGTTTGGCTATGGCTACACCTTC.

This clone appeared a few times. The rearrangement links TRBV7-3 to TRBJ1-1; no clear D gene. From germline, CDR1 is SGHTA and CDR2 FQGTGA. The CDR3 covers 13 residues. Trimming took off 6 bases at V and 3 bases at J, with 11 bases between the two ends. CDR3 coding DNA: TGTGCCAGCAGGTCGGTCGGGGACACTGAAGCTTTCTTT. As protein: CASRSVGDTEAFF.

The chain uses TRBV28 and TRBJ2-5; the D is unclear. CDR1 and CDR2 from the germline V gene are MDHEN and SYDVKM. The CDR3 spans 11 residues. Trimming pared 5 bases from V and 4 bases from J, leaving 5 bases between. The DNA for the CDR3 is TGTGCCAGCAGTCCCAGAGAGACCCAGTACTTC. Protein product: CASSPRETQYF.

V usage is TRBV9 and J usage is TRBJ1-4; 10 bases map to TRBD1. Germline V lookup: CDR1 SGDLS, CDR2 YYNGEE. The V gene end was trimmed by 3 bases and the J gene end by 5 bases; junction bases not matched to a gene: 4. This CDR3 comprises 15 residues. The CDR3 loop reads CASSGPGQGNEKLFF. The CDR3 DNA sequence: TGTGCCAGCAGCGGACCGGGACAGGGGAATGAAAAACTGTTTTTT.

The sample holds a few counts of this clone. This chain connects TRBV4-2 to TRBJ1-6; D not resolved. The V gene's germline CDR1 is LGHNA and CDR2 YNFKEQ. The CDR3 sequence is 16 residues long. With 1 base removed from V and 10 bases from J, the gap between germline ends came to 17 bases. The CDR3 DNA follows: TGTGCCAGCAGCCAAGGTGTGGAGGCTGAGTCGTCACCCCTCCACTTT. Its translation: CASSQGVEAESSPLHF.

This clone was seen only once. The chain recombines TRBV15 with TRBJ1-2; TRBD1 matches at 10 bases. The V segment lost 1 base and the J segment 2 bases; nucleotides outside the gene matches: 1. This CDR3 has 15 residues. CDR1 and CDR2 (germline): LNHNV, YYDKDF (reference sequence). CDR3 coding DNA: TGTGCCACCAGCAGAGGGGACAGGGGAAACTATGGCTACACCTTC. Its protein product is CATSRGDRGNYGYTF.

This clone was found once. This chain connects TRBV5-1 to TRBJ2-7, with TRBD1 identical over 10 bases. Germline CDR1 SGHRS, CDR2 YFSETQ. There are 18 residues in the CDR3. V was clipped by 4 bases and J by 0 bases; unmatched bases: 13. DNA of the CDR3: TGCGCCAGCAGCAGACTTACAGTCCGGGACAGGGGCTCCTACGAGCAGTACTTC. It codes for CASSRLTVRDRGSYEQYF.

The chain links TRBV27 to TRBJ1-4; D is possibly TRBD1 (6 bases). CDR1 MNHEY and CDR2 SMNVEV come from the germline V gene (reference sequence). Trimming stripped 1 base from V and 3 bases from J, with 9 bases between. CDR3 size: 15 residues. CDR3: CASSLWGASNEKLFF. The CDR3 nucleotides are TGTGCCAGCAGTTTATGGGGGGCTTCTAATGAAAAACTGTTTTTT.

The V gene is TRBV2, the J gene TRBJ1-5; D may be TRBD1 (5 bases). Trimming took off 8 bases at V and 5 bases at J, with 16 bases between the two ends. The CDR3 runs to 14 residues. CDR1 and CDR2 (germline): SNHLY, FYNNEI. CDR3 DNA sequence: TGTGCCAGCTCTTCCCGGACACTAGATCAGCCCCAGCATTTT. This translates into CASSSRTLDQPQHF.

The chain is built from TRBV30 and TRBJ2-3, with D unresolved. The V end was cut by 4 bases, the J end by 1 base, with 6 bases between. This CDR3 region has 12 residues. Germline assignment: CDR1 GTSNPN and CDR2 SVGIG (reference sequence). In nucleotides, the CDR3 is TGTGCCTGGACTAGGGGCACAGATACGCAGTATTTT. Its translation is CAWTRGTDTQYF.

The chain carries TRBV5-4 and TRBJ2-7, with D possibly TRBD2 on 7 matching bases. V lost 0 bases and J lost 5, with 15 bases in between. The CDR3 consists of 15 residues. Germline V lookup: CDR1 SGHNT, CDR2 YYREEE (reference sequence). The CDR3 here is CASSLVTGGPDEQYF. The CDR3 bases are TGTGCCAGCAGCTTGGTGACGGGGGGCCCCGACGAGCAGTACTTC.

The CDR3 region is CASSQAPKDRHSYEQYF. DNA for the CDR3: TGCGCCAGCAGCCAAGCCCCAAAGGACAGGCACTCCTACGAGCAGTACTTC. This rearrangement joins TRBV4-1 to TRBJ2-7; 7 bases match TRBD1. The junction had 9 bases not matched to a gene; V was cut back by 1 base and J by 0 bases. The V gene's germline CDR1 is MGHRA and CDR2 YSYEKL. This CDR3 comprises 17 residues.

This chain joins TRBV9 and TRBJ1-2, with 7 bases that match TRBD1. The germline V gene encodes CDR1 SGDLS and CDR2 YYNGEE. V dropped 2 bases and J dropped 9; count of bases not matched to a gene: 13. CDR3 size: 15 residues. CDR3 DNA sequence: TGTGCCAGCAGCGTCGGGGGGGCAGGGGGACAGAGCTACACCTTC. It is translated as CASSVGGAGGQSYTF. The full variable domain, in which reference TRBV9 and TRBJ1-2 provide the parts outside the CDR3, is DSGVTQTPKHLITATGQRVTLRCSPRSGDLSVYWYQQSLDQGLQFLIQYYNGEERAKGNILERFSAQQFPDLHSELNLSSLELGDSALYFCASSVGGAGGQSYTFGSGTRLTVV.

The rearrangement joins TRBV30 to TRBJ1-6; D unresolved. Trimming removed 4 bases from V and 5 bases from J, with 6 bases in between. Germline CDR1 is GTSNPN and CDR2 is SVGIG (reference sequence). There are 12 residues in the CDR3. This CDR3 is CAWNQDNSPLHF. Here the CDR3 DNA reads TGTGCCTGGAATCAGGATAATTCACCCCTCCACTTT.

V is TRBV5-1 and J is TRBJ2-1, with a weak D call TRBD1 (6 bases). The V end was cut by 2 bases, the J end by 5 bases, with 11 bases between. The germline V gene has CDR1 SGHRS and CDR2 YFSETQ. There are 14 residues in the CDR3. CDR3 region: CASSFQGNNNEQFF. The CDR3 bases are TGCGCCAGCAGCTTTCAGGGGAATAACAATGAGCAGTTCTTC.

The chain uses TRBV19 and TRBJ2-7; 7 bases fit TRBD2. CDR3 length: 14 amino acids. Germline loops: CDR1 LNHDA, CDR2 SQIVND (reference sequence). With V trimmed by 5 bases and J by 4 bases, 8 bases remained unmatched. The DNA of the CDR3 is TGTGCCAGTAGTGGGGGGGGAAACTCGTACGAGCAGTACTTC. As protein: CASSGGGNSYEQYF.

V gene TRBV6-5 combines with J gene TRBJ2-5, with D maybe TRBD2 (6 bases). The CDR3 covers 12 residues. V was cut by 4 bases and J by 4 bases, with 7 bases left in between. Per germline, CDR1 MNHEY and CDR2 SVGAGI. The CDR3 DNA is TGTGCCAGCAGTTGGGGAGGAGAGACCCAGTACTTC. It specifies CASSWGGETQYF.

The genes are TRBV25-1 and TRBJ2-1, with D unresolved. With 3 bases removed from V and 2 bases from J, the gap between germline ends came to 14 bases. CDR3 size: 16 residues. Germline V CDR1 and CDR2: MGHDK, SYGVNS. The CDR3, as DNA: TGTGCCAGCAGTGATACGGTCCTAAGCCCCTACAATGAGCAGTTCTTC. This sequence encodes CASSDTVLSPYNEQFF.

The V call is TRBV28, the J call TRBJ1-1, with TRBD1 matching over 9 bases. CDR3 size: 14 residues. CDR1 and CDR2 from the germline V gene are MDHEN and SYDVKM. The J segment lost 2 bases and the V segment lost 7 bases, leaving 5 bases of the junction unmatched. The CDR3: CASMGGQGNTEAFF. Written as DNA, the CDR3 is TGTGCCAGCATGGGGGGACAGGGAAACACTGAAGCTTTCTTT. The full variable domain, rest sourced from reference TRBV28 and TRBJ1-1, is DVKVTQSSRYLVKRTGEKVFLECVQDMDHENMFWYRQDPGLGLRLIYFSYDVKMKEKGDIPEGYSVSREKKERFSLILESASTNQTSMYLCASMGGQGNTEAFFGQGTRLTVV.

This chain links TRBV6-5 with TRBJ2-3; 11 nucleotides align to TRBD1. This CDR3 is 14 amino acids long. J lost 5 bases, V lost 5 bases, and 3 bases had no gene match. Per the germline V gene, CDR1 is MNHEY and CDR2 is SVGAGI. CDR3 sequence: CASSRDRGEDTQYF. CDR3 nucleotide sequence: TGTGCCAGCAGTCGGGACAGGGGGGAAGATACGCAGTATTTT.

The gene calls are TRBV19 and TRBJ1-1; the D is unclear. The germline V gene encodes CDR1 LNHDA and CDR2 SQIVND (reference sequence). V was pared by 0 bases and J by 3 bases, with 17 bases between. The CDR3 consists of 17 residues. CDR3 in amino acids: CASSIDLSSRWYTEAFF. The DNA of the CDR3 is TGTGCCAGTAGTATAGATCTAAGTAGCAGGTGGTACACTGAAGCTTTCTTT. Full variable domain (rest looked up from reference TRBV19 and TRBJ1-1): DGGITQSPKYLFRKEGQNVTLSCEQNLNHDAMYWYRQDPGQGLRLIYYSQIVNDFQKGDIAEGYSVSREKKESFPLTVTSAQKNPTAFYLCASSIDLSSRWYTEAFFGQGTRLTVV.

This rearrangement joins TRBV5-4 to TRBJ2-2, with 8 bases fitting TRBD1. This CDR3 has 16 residues. V lost 5 bases and J lost 1; bases outside the gene matches: 7. Germline V CDR1 and CDR2: SGHNT, YYREEE (reference sequence). CDR3 amino acids: CASRSTGTGNTGELFF. The CDR3 DNA is TGTGCCAGCAGGTCCACCGGGACAGGGAACACCGGGGAGCTGTTTTTT.

The rearrangement uses TRBV5-1 and TRBJ2-1; no clear D. Per germline, CDR1 SGHRS and CDR2 YFSETQ. Trimming pared 4 bases from V and 7 bases from J, leaving 9 bases between. The CDR3 is 12 amino acids. The chain's CDR3 is CASSPAANEQFF. CDR3 sequence (DNA): TGCGCCAGCAGCCCGGCAGCGAATGAGCAGTTCTTC. Full variable domain (remainder filled in from reference TRBV5-1 and TRBJ2-1): KAGVTQTPRYLIKTRGQQVTLSCSPISGHRSVSWYQQTPGQGLQFLFEYFSETQRNKGNFPGRFSGRQFSNSRSEMNVSTLELGDSALYLCASSPAANEQFFGPGTRLTVL.

This clone was picked up one time. The chain combines TRBV6-1 with TRBJ2-3; D ambiguous. The CDR3 runs 14 residues. Germline V gene sequence: CDR1 MNHNS, CDR2 SASEGT. V was pared by 3 bases and J by 4 bases, with 11 bases between. The CDR3 here is CASSESTLADTQYF. The DNA for the CDR3 is TGTGCCAGCAGTGAGTCGACTCTCGCAGATACGCAGTATTTT.

V and J are TRBV29-1 and TRBJ2-1; TRBD1 is a possible D gene (5 bases). Germline values: CDR1 SQVTM, CDR2 ANQGSEA. V was trimmed by 7 bases and J by 0 bases, leaving 13 bases between them. The CDR3 is made up of 14 amino acids. CDR3 loop: CSANHRSSYNEQFF. As DNA, the CDR3 is TGCAGCGCCAACCACAGGAGCTCCTACAATGAGCAGTTCTTC.

The chain recombines TRBV6-6 with TRBJ2-3, with D perhaps matching TRBD1 (5 bases). Germline CDR1 is MNHNY and CDR2 is SVGAGI (reference sequence). V gave up 6 bases and J gave up 0 bases, with 13 bases separating them. This CDR3 has 15 residues. Here the CDR3 reads CASRPGWGSTDTQYF. The CDR3 coding sequence is TGTGCCAGCAGGCCTGGTTGGGGCAGCACAGATACGCAGTATTTT.

The rearrangement links TRBV19 to TRBJ2-1, with 8 bases fitting TRBD1. This CDR3 is built from 14 residues. Germline lookup yields CDR1 LNHDA and CDR2 SQIVND (reference sequence). V gave up 4 bases and J gave up 5 bases; unmatched junction bases: 4. CDR3 sequence reads: CASSTDRGNNEQFF. The DNA for the CDR3 is TGTGCCAGTAGTACCGACAGGGGAAACAATGAGCAGTTCTTC.